These 11 T cell receptor beta chains share one sample of origin, sequenced in a study of T-cell reconstitution after alpha-beta-depleted transplantation in children. Unique molecular identifiers were used to barcode this TCRbeta library. Using its own MiXCR run on the PCR reads, TCRdb lists one record per CDR3 protein. The sample has hundreds of thousands of distinct CDR3 sequences, 10% to 15% seen once; the top ten hold 2.2%. The sequenced sample was PBMCs, mostly from graft donor cells, obtained 360 days after TCRalphabeta/CD19-depleted stem cell transplant. Receptors were obtained from a male patient under 18 who had a stem cell transplant for acute myeloid leukemia, so the T cells may come from the graft donor.

This clonotype showed up just a few times. V and J are TRBV20-1 and TRBJ2-1; the D call may be TRBD1 or TRBD2 (5 bases each). This CDR3 spans 18 amino acids. Germline assignment: CDR1 DFQATT and CDR2 SNEGSKA (reference sequence). V lost 3 bases and J 4 bases, leaving 25 bases between the germline ends. CDR3 nucleotide sequence: TGCAGTGCTAGGGGGTTTTCGGGGCTCCCCCACGGATACAATGAGCAGTTCTTC. Amino acids: CSARGFSGLPHGYNEQFF.

This clonotype has at least ten counts. V and J are TRBV7-6 and TRBJ2-3; 10 bases map to TRBD2. V shed 0 bases, J shed 1 base, and the junction held 4 bases outside the gene matches. From germline, CDR1 is SGHVS and CDR2 FNYEAQ. The length of the CDR3 is 17 residues. The DNA for the CDR3 is TGTGCCAGCAGCTTAGCCGGCGGACTAGCGGGCACAGATACGCAGTATTTT. Its translation: CASSLAGGLAGTDTQYF.

V is TRBV4-3 and J is TRBJ1-5; 9 bases map to TRBD1. CDR3 length: 15 amino acids. Germline lookup yields CDR1 LGHNA and CDR2 YSLEER. The V segment lost 3 bases and the J segment 4 bases; nucleotides outside the gene matches: 4. The CDR3 region is CASSQVTGGNQPQHF. The CDR3 DNA sequence: TGCGCCAGCAGCCAGGTGACAGGGGGAAATCAGCCCCAGCATTTT.

This clonotype was observed a few times. This sequence joins TRBV27 and TRBJ2-3; no definite D call. This CDR3 has 15 amino acids. Germline V gives CDR1 MNHEY, CDR2 SMNVEV (reference sequence). V lost 0 bases to trimming and J lost 2 bases, with 9 bases between them. The DNA of the CDR3 is TGTGCCAGCAGTTTATCACCAGCGTACACAGATACGCAGTATTTT. This encodes CASSLSPAYTDTQYF.

The CDR3, as DNA: TGTGCCTGGACTACAGGGATCGGTCAGCCCCAGCATTTT. Its protein is CAWTTGIGQPQHF. The chain has TRBV30 and TRBJ1-5; D is possibly TRBD1 (6 bases). The V gene lost 4 bases and the J gene lost 6 bases, with 13 bases spanning the gap. In germline, CDR1 is GTSNPN, CDR2 SVGIG (reference sequence). This CDR3 comprises 13 residues. The whole variable domain, remainder taken from reference TRBV30 and TRBJ1-5, is SQTIHQWPATLVQPVGSPLSLECTVEGTSNPNLYWYRQAAGRGLQLLFYSVGIGQISSEVPQNLSASRPQDRQFILSSKKLLLSDSGFYLCAWTTGIGQPQHFGDGTRLSIL.

This clonotype was seen at least ten times. V gene TRBV28 combines with J gene TRBJ2-7; the D gene is possibly TRBD2 (6 bases). V gave up 4 bases and J gave up 0 bases, with 16 bases separating them. CDR3 length: 16 amino acids. The V gene's germline CDR1 is MDHEN and CDR2 SYDVKM. This chain's CDR3 is CASSSGSGLSSYEQYF. DNA for the CDR3: TGTGCCAGCAGTTCCGGCTCGGGACTCAGCTCCTACGAGCAGTACTTC.

The V gene is TRBV9, the J gene TRBJ2-7; D is undetermined. V gave up 1 base and J gave up 2 bases, with 13 bases separating them. The germline V gene has CDR1 SGDLS and CDR2 YYNGEE. The CDR3 loop spans 15 amino acids. The chain's CDR3 is CASSVSGDPAYEQYF. The CDR3 DNA is TGTGCCAGCAGCGTATCGGGTGATCCTGCCTACGAGCAGTACTTC. The full variable domain, completed using reference TRBV9 and TRBJ2-7, is DSGVTQTPKHLITATGQRVTLRCSPRSGDLSVYWYQQSLDQGLQFLIQYYNGEERAKGNILERFSAQQFPDLHSELNLSSLELGDSALYFCASSVSGDPAYEQYFGPGTRLTVT.

This clonotype was detected only a few times. This rearrangement joins TRBV4-2 to TRBJ2-1, with TRBD2 matching 13 bases. Germline V gives CDR1 LGHNA, CDR2 YNFKEQ. V lost 3 bases, J lost 0 bases, and 17 bases stayed unmatched. CDR3 size: 22 residues. This CDR3 reads CASSQSLTSGRPTDSSYNEQFF. In DNA form, the CDR3 reads TGTGCCAGCAGCCAGAGTTTGACTAGCGGGAGGCCCACTGATAGCTCCTACAATGAGCAGTTCTTC.

The chain joins TRBV6-2 or TRBV6-3 to TRBJ2-1; 7 bases align to TRBD2. Losses at the gene ends were 10 bases for V and 8 bases for J; bases not matched to a gene: 5. Germline CDR1 MNHEY, CDR2 SVGEGT. The CDR3 is 11 amino acids. The CDR3 sequence: CATGGSDEQFF. In DNA form, the CDR3 reads TGTGCCACTGGCGGGAGCGATGAGCAGTTCTTC.

This clonotype was detected ten times or more. The chain joins TRBV21-1 to TRBJ2-1; the D call of TRBD2 is as the table states it, not checked on the DNA. TRBV21-1 is labeled a pseudogene. The CDR3 consists of 9 residues. The CDR3 loop is CAHLHEQFF. CDR3 DNA sequence: TGTGCCCACCTCCATGAGCAGTTCTTC.

There are many counts of this clonotype. V is TRBV4-3 and J is TRBJ2-2; TRBD1 is a possible D gene (6 bases). Germline lookup yields CDR1 LGHNA and CDR2 YSLEER. This CDR3 has 15 residues. Trimming removed 2 bases at V and 1 base at J, with 8 bases between. For the CDR3, the DNA is TGCGCCAGCAGCCAACCCAGGGGGAACACCGGGGAGCTGTTTTTT. Translated: CASSQPRGNTGELFF.